This T cell receptor beta chain was profiled in a study of T cells in tuberculosis. Study as a whole: Sequenced TCRs come from CD1B-GMM tetramer-binding T cells. Findings of the study overall: Shorter CDR3-alpha in active tuberculosis partly drove smaller distances.

From germline, CDR1 is SGHTA and CDR2 FQGNSA. The V end was cut by 4 bases, the J end by 3 bases, with 7 bases between. The CDR3 sequence is 14 residues long. Time point of the sample: new active TB diagnosis, blood taken before or within 7 days of starting treatment. Included patients were adults of at least 18, HIV-seronegative, South African. As to this clone: The antigen is undetermined.

Profiled with immunoSEQ multiplex PCR; TCRdb holds only in-frame clones, not every one. The repertoire holds approximately 40,000 clones, with roughly 94% as singletons. The sequences come from PBMCs, collected at tuberculosis diagnosis. The TCR comes from an adult with tuberculosis. This chain uses TRBV7-2 with TRBJ2-6; D is perhaps TRBD1 (6 bases). CDR3 nucleotide sequence: TGTGCCAGCAGCTCAGGGGTTGGGGCCAACGTCCTGACTTTC. Encoded protein: CASSSGVGANVLTF.